Below are 6 T cell receptor beta chains sequenced from a single sample in a study of blood T cell repertoires in COVID-19 (dated by TCRdb to the early 2020s). The library was prepared using the immunoSEQ multiplex PCR assay. The clones in this table, taken by TCRdb from immuneACCESS, are in-frame only. Not every clone is retained; where verified, under half of the shortfall comes from an unresolved V gene, and the cause of the rest is unknown. Within this sample are about 160,000 clones, with about 85% of them counted one time only. About 5.3% of the sample is in the top ten clones. Sequenced: PBMCs or T cells enriched from blood (not recorded which). These TCRs come from a woman aged 35 to 49 with acute COVID-19.

CDR3 sequence (DNA): TGTGCCAGCAGTCCCCCGGGGGGGGCATGGGCCTATGGCTACACCTTC. Translated, it gives CASSPPGGAWAYGYTF. V usage is TRBV5-4 and J usage is TRBJ1-2, with a possible D match to TRBD1 (6 bases). V lost 5 bases, J lost 4 bases, and 21 bases lay in between. This CDR3 is 16 amino acids long. Germline V gene lookup returns CDR1 SGHNT and CDR2 YYREEE (reference sequence).

The chain couples TRBV11-2 to TRBJ1-5; 9 nucleotides match TRBD1. This CDR3 is 15 amino acids long. The V and J ends lost 4 bases and 6 bases, in that order; junction bases with no gene match: 7. Germline assignment: CDR1 SGHAT and CDR2 FQNNGV. CDR3 protein: CASSWGQGASQPQHF. The CDR3 region has the DNA TGTGCCAGCAGCTGGGGACAGGGAGCTTCTCAGCCCCAGCATTTT.

V gene TRBV6-1 combines with J gene TRBJ2-3; D possibly corresponds to TRBD1 (5 bases). The V end lost 2 bases, the J end lost 6 bases, and 18 bases lay between the germline ends. The germline CDR1 and CDR2 sequences are MNHNS and SASEGT. The CDR3 is 16 amino acids. The CDR3 bases are TGTGCCAGCAGTGAATCTATCGGCAGGGTATCCGATACGCAGTATTTT. This encodes CASSESIGRVSDTQYF.

The rearrangement uses TRBV10-1 and TRBJ2-3; 12 nucleotides line up with TRBD2. V dropped 10 bases and J dropped 9; count of bases not matched to a gene: 2. The CDR3 has 11 residues. Germline V gene lookup returns CDR1 WNHNN and CDR2 SYGVQD (reference sequence). The CDR3 nucleotides read TGCGCCACCGGACTAGCGGGAACGCAGTATTTT. As protein: CATGLAGTQYF.

This clone was recorded at least ten times. This chain connects TRBV9 to TRBJ2-1; D is uncertain. The CDR3 loop spans 14 amino acids. Germline lookup yields CDR1 SGDLS and CDR2 YYNGEE. Trimming shortened V by 1 base and J by 5 bases, and 10 bases separated the two germline ends. The CDR3 sequence is CASSVSQSNNEQFF. The CDR3 DNA reads TGTGCCAGCAGCGTATCTCAGTCGAACAATGAGCAGTTCTTC.

This rearrangement joins TRBV6-1 to TRBJ2-4; TRBD1 matches at 7 bases. J lost 2 bases, V lost 3 bases, and 4 bases had no gene match. The CDR3 totals 15 residues. CDR1 and CDR2 from the germline V gene are MNHNS and SASEGT. As DNA, the CDR3 is TGTGCCAGCAGTGATACGACAGGGACCAAAAACATTCAGTACTTC. It translates to CASSDTTGTKNIQYF.